These 8 T cell receptor beta chains share one sample of origin, sequenced in a study of control samples from healthy donors and cancer patients. Clones were read by immunoSEQ multiplex PCR, and TCRdb kept only the in-frame ones, dropping some. The profile shows some 120,000 clones, roughly 90% of them singletons. Sequences were obtained from blood. These receptors originate from a man between 18 and 29 years old in good health.

J is TRBJ1-1 and V is TRBV7-9; the D gene is possibly TRBD1 (6 bases). The CDR3 has 14 residues. Germline V gene lookup returns CDR1 SEHNR and CDR2 FQNEAQ (reference sequence). V lost 5 bases to trimming and J lost 4 bases, with 14 bases between them. CDR3 in DNA: TGTGCCAGCAGCCCCATTGGGGGCAGCACTGAAGCTTTCTTT. Residues: CASSPIGGSTEAFF.

The J gene is TRBJ2-1, the V gene TRBV30; D uncertain. The V gene's germline CDR1 is GTSNPN and CDR2 SVGIG (reference sequence). The germline V and J ends were trimmed by 4 bases and 1 base, with 11 bases remaining between them. The length of the CDR3 is 14 residues. CDR3 loop: CAWNPASSYNEQFF. The CDR3, as DNA: TGTGCCTGGAATCCGGCATCATCCTACAATGAGCAGTTCTTC.

Only a few counts were recorded for this clone. This chain uses TRBV4-1 with TRBJ1-2, with D maybe TRBD1 (5 bases). The germline V and J ends were trimmed by 0 bases and 2 bases, with 10 bases remaining between them. Germline lookup yields CDR1 MGHRA and CDR2 YSYEKL. CDR3 length equals 15 residues. In DNA, the CDR3 is TGCGCCAGCAGCCAAGACGACAGCTTAAACTATGGCTACACCTTC. Translated: CASSQDDSLNYGYTF.

The chain is built from TRBV11-2 and TRBJ1-4, with 10 bases matching TRBD1. Per the germline V gene, CDR1 is SGHAT and CDR2 is FQNNGV. CDR3 length equals 18 residues. The trim removed 1 base at V and 5 bases at J, leaving 10 bases unmatched. As DNA, the CDR3 is TGTGCCAGCAGCTTAGCCCGGACAGGGGGTAGAGCGAATGAAAAACTGTTTTTT. Translating gives CASSLARTGGRANEKLFF.

The genes are TRBV6-1 and TRBJ1-2; 12 bases line up with TRBD1. With 1 base clipped from V and 6 bases from J, the junction kept 3 bases outside the gene matches. From germline, CDR1 is MNHNS and CDR2 SASEGT. This CDR3 spans 15 amino acids. The CDR3 coding sequence is TGTGCCAGCAGTGAAGGGGGACAGGGGGCGGATGGCTACACCTTC. Translated: CASSEGGQGADGYTF.

V and J are TRBV30 and TRBJ1-1, with D unclear. Germline loops: CDR1 GTSNPN, CDR2 SVGIG (reference sequence). V was trimmed by 4 bases and J by 5 bases, leaving 8 bases between them. This CDR3 contains 11 residues. CDR3 region: CAWKSSTEAFF. The CDR3 coding sequence is TGTGCCTGGAAGTCAAGTACTGAAGCTTTCTTT.

The chain combines TRBV10-3 with TRBJ2-3; D gene uncertain. Germline CDR1 ENHRY, CDR2 SYGVKD. The CDR3 is 11 residues long. V lost 4 bases, J lost 11 bases, and 10 bases lay in between. CDR3: CAISGPVEQYF. The CDR3 nucleotides read TGTGCCATCAGTGGCCCCGTTGAGCAGTATTTT.

The rearrangement uses TRBV6-4 and TRBJ1-1; no firm D call. Germline V gene data show CDR1 as MRHNA and CDR2 as SNTAGT. CDR3 length: 13 residues. Trimming pared 7 bases from V and 1 base from J, leaving 10 bases between. CDR3 nucleotides: TGTGCCAGCACGTGGTCAGAGAACACTGAAGCTTTCTTT. It is translated as CASTWSENTEAFF.